This is a list of T cell receptor beta chains from one sample in a study of blood T cell repertoires in COVID-19. This table comes from immunoSEQ multiplex PCR, and its TCRdb copy is limited to in-frame clones, with some not included. The sample holds some 96,000 clones, around nine tenths seen once. Sequenced sample: peripheral blood. These receptors all come from a man aged 50-59 years with acute or convalescent COVID-19. The CDR3 runs from the conserved cysteine through the conserved F or W. The order of the fields is V gene, clone size, D gene, J gene, CDR3 protein, CDR3 DNA. D genes are given only for firm matches. Part of the rows lack a size; the others show once, few, many or a class for expanded clones.

>TRBV6-5|NA|NA|TRBJ1-6
CASSPNRANSPLHF
TGTGCCAGCAGCCCGAACAGGGCAAATTCACCCCTCCACTTT
>TRBV2|NA|NA|TRBJ1-5
CASSEGRQINQPQHF
TGTGCCAGCAGTGAAGGGAGGCAAATTAATCAGCCCCAGCATTTT
>TRBV5-4|NA|NA|TRBJ1-1
CASSHLNTEAFF
TGTGCCAGCAGCCATTTGAACACTGAAGCTTTCTTT
>TRBV4-2|NA|NA|TRBJ2-1
CASSQDFLGGEQFF
TGTGCCAGCAGCCAAGATTTCCTAGGGGGAGAGCAGTTCTTC
>TRBV4-1|NA|NA|TRBJ1-3
CASSPGVRASGNTIYF
TGCGCCAGCAGCCCGGGGGTCAGGGCCTCTGGAAACACCATATATTTT
>TRBV11-3|NA|NA|TRBJ2-5
CASSFSPLKTQYF
TGTGCCAGCAGCTTTAGCCCTCTGAAGACCCAGTACTTC
>TRBV6-5|NA|TRBD1|TRBJ1-2
CASSPGQAYGYTF
TGTGCCAGCAGTCCGGGACAGGCCTATGGCTACACCTTC
>TRBV7-9|once|NA|TRBJ2-5
CASTSGLQYQETQYF
TGTGCCAGCACTTCGGGACTTCAGTACCAAGAGACCCAGTACTTC
>TRBV12-3/TRBV12-4|NA|NA|TRBJ1-1
CASSPRYEGAAFF
TGTGCCAGCAGTCCCCGGTATGAAGGAGCAGCTTTCTTT
>TRBV2|NA|TRBD1|TRBJ1-1
CASMQDMTGSTEAFF
TGTGCCAGCATGCAAGATATGACAGGGAGCACTGAAGCTTTCTTT
>TRBV9|NA|TRBD2|TRBJ2-3
CASSVVEREAADTQYF
TGTGCCAGCAGCGTAGTAGAGCGGGAGGCGGCAGATACGCAGTATTTT
>TRBV9|NA|NA|TRBJ1-1
CASSVGVGANTEAFF
TGTGCCAGCAGCGTAGGTGTAGGGGCGAACACTGAAGCTTTCTTT
>TRBV3-1/TRBV3-2|NA|TRBD1|TRBJ2-2
CASRDRGRGNTGELFF
TGTGCCAGCAGAGACAGGGGGCGTGGAAACACCGGGGAGCTGTTTTTT
>TRBV21-1|NA|NA|TRBJ2-1
CASSKARQGYYNEQFF
TGTGCCAGCAGCAAAGCCCGACAGGGATACTACAATGAGCAGTTCTTC
>TRBV7-2|once|TRBD2|TRBJ2-2
CASSDSGRTTGELFF
TGTGCCAGCAGCGATAGCGGGAGGACCACCGGGGAGCTGTTTTTT
>TRBV6-5|NA|TRBD1|TRBJ1-2
CASSQRQGSNYGYTF
TGTGCCAGCAGCCAGCGACAGGGGTCTAACTATGGCTACACCTTC
>TRBV28|NA|NA|TRBJ2-7
CASSSPLGEQYF
TGTGCCAGCAGTTCGCCCCTAGGCGAGCAGTACTTC
>TRBV2|NA|NA|TRBJ1-2
CASSDAGNDYGYTF
TGTGCCAGCAGTGACGCAGGAAACGACTATGGCTACACCTTC
>TRBV5-4|NA|NA|TRBJ2-1
CASSLPYSSEQFF
TGTGCCAGCAGCTTGCCCTATTCCTCTGAGCAGTTCTTC
>TRBV11-3|NA|TRBD1|TRBJ1-1
CASSMTGGHTEAFF
TGTGCCAGCAGCATGACAGGGGGCCACACTGAAGCTTTCTTT
>TRBV19|few|NA|TRBJ1-3
CASTRQPILSGNTIYF
TGTGCCAGTACGCGACAGCCAATCCTCTCTGGAAACACCATATATTTT
>TRBV7-3|NA|NA|TRBJ2-7
CASSSTDTLTYEQYF
TGTGCCAGCAGCTCGACGGACACTCTCACCTACGAGCAGTACTTC
>TRBV7-8|NA|NA|TRBJ2-1
CATRGINEQFF
TGTGCCACCCGGGGGATAAATGAGCAGTTCTTC
>TRBV2|NA|NA|TRBJ2-7
CASSEGDARWYEQYF
TGTGCCAGCAGTGAAGGCGATGCTCGGTGGTACGAGCAGTACTTC
>TRBV7-8|NA|TRBD2|TRBJ2-1
CASSLEGWTSNNEQFF
TGTGCCAGCAGCTTAGAAGGGTGGACTAGTAACAATGAGCAGTTCTTC
>TRBV2|few|NA|TRBJ1-2
CASSDEVGGYTF
TGTGCCAGCAGTGATGAGGTTGGGGGCTACACCTTC
>TRBV21-1|NA|NA|TRBJ1-4
CASSKRRERREKLFF
TGTGCCAGCAGCAAAAGGAGGGAACGCAGGGAAAAACTGTTTTTT
>TRBV7-2|NA|TRBD1|TRBJ1-1
CASSLATGFVNTEAFF
TGTGCCAGCAGCTTAGCGACAGGGTTTGTGAACACTGAAGCTTTCTTT
>TRBV9|NA|TRBD1|TRBJ1-2
CASSESRGPYGYTF
TGTGCCAGCAGCGAGAGTAGGGGGCCTTATGGCTACACCTTC
>TRBV19|once|NA|TRBJ1-2
CASGRGRYYGYTF
TGTGCCAGCGGACGGGGGAGATACTATGGCTACACCTTC
>TRBV27|NA|TRBD1|TRBJ1-1
CASNSGTENTEAFF
TGTGCCAGCAACTCCGGGACAGAGAACACTGAAGCTTTCTTT
>TRBV7-9|once|TRBD1|TRBJ1-1
CASSYGTVEEAFF
TGTGCCAGCAGCTACGGGACAGTCGAAGAGGCTTTCTTT
>TRBV4-1|NA|NA|TRBJ1-2
CASGGVGGYTF
TGCGCCAGCGGGGGGGTCGGTGGCTACACCTTC
>TRBV29-1|NA|NA|TRBJ2-1
CSVGAGDNEQFF
TGCAGCGTAGGGGCAGGGGACAATGAGCAGTTCTTC
>TRBV5-5|NA|TRBD1|TRBJ1-5
CASSPGQGDRVQPQHF
TGTGCCAGCAGTCCGGGACAGGGGGACCGAGTACAGCCCCAGCATTTT
>TRBV5-1|NA|NA|TRBJ2-2
CASSLSSRVGTGELFF
TGCGCTAGCAGCTTGTCCAGCAGGGTCGGCACCGGGGAGCTGTTTTTT
>TRBV18|NA|NA|TRBJ1-2
CASSPNGDYGYTF
TGTGCCAGCTCACCCAACGGAGACTATGGCTACACCTTC
>TRBV12-3/TRBV12-4|once|NA|TRBJ2-1
CATQSAGGEQFF
TGTGCCACCCAATCTGCCGGGGGTGAGCAGTTCTTC
>TRBV5-1|NA|TRBD1|TRBJ2-5
CASSSSTGGETQYF
TGCGCCAGCAGCTCCTCGACAGGGGGAGAGACCCAGTACTTC
>TRBV24-1|NA|NA|TRBJ1-1
CATRGENTEAFF
TGTGCCACCAGGGGAGAGAACACTGAAGCTTTCTTT
>TRBV21-1|NA|NA|TRBJ1-2
CASSKARGDAGTLGSEGYTF
TGTGCCAGCAGCAAAGCCAGGGGGGACGCCGGGACGTTGGGATCGGAAGGCTACACCTTC
>TRBV10-3|NA|TRBD1|TRBJ2-7
CAISERTGGMGEQYF
TGTGCCATCAGTGAACGGACAGGGGGCATGGGTGAGCAGTACTTC
>TRBV9|NA|NA|TRBJ1-6
CASSVGDGYNSPLHF
TGTGCCAGCAGCGTAGGCGACGGGTACAATTCACCCCTCCACTTT
>TRBV5-5|NA|TRBD1|TRBJ1-4
CASSPGTVGNEKLFF
TGTGCCAGCAGCCCAGGGACAGTGGGTAATGAAAAACTGTTTTTT
>TRBV5-4|NA|NA|TRBJ2-7
CASSFGGQTYEQYF
TGTGCCAGCAGCTTCGGCGGGCAGACCTACGAGCAGTACTTC
>TRBV5-5|NA|NA|TRBJ1-1
CASSSGLGADLPEAFF
TGTGCCAGCAGCTCGGGTCTAGGGGCAGATCTTCCTGAAGCTTTCTTT
>TRBV11-3|NA|NA|TRBJ1-3
CAIRSLRIF
TGTGCCATACGGAGCCTCCGGATATTT
>TRBV18|NA|TRBD2|TRBJ2-1
CASSPSRTSGRLYNEQFF
TGTGCCAGCTCACCAAGCCGGACTAGCGGGAGGCTTTACAATGAGCAGTTCTTC
>TRBV6-4|NA|TRBD2|TRBJ2-1
CASSELAGAYNEQFF
TGTGCCAGCAGTGAACTAGCGGGAGCTTACAATGAGCAGTTCTTC
>TRBV5-6|NA|TRBD1|TRBJ2-1
CASSPTRQGNEQFF
TGTGCCAGCAGCCCGACACGACAGGGCAATGAGCAGTTCTTC
>TRBV30|NA|NA|TRBJ2-1
CAWSVFDNEQFF
TGTGCCTGGAGTGTATTCGACAATGAGCAGTTCTTC
>TRBV5-4|once|TRBD2|TRBJ2-1
CASSFGLGGTSGYNEQFF
TGTGCCAGCAGCTTTGGGCTAGGCGGGACTAGCGGATACAATGAGCAGTTCTTC